This T cell receptor (beta chain) came from a study of T cells after yellow fever vaccination. Study as a whole: The fractions with low cell numbers were processed using SMART-Seq v4 Ultra Low Input. Study-level findings and limits: Weaker overall was a secondary response that nonetheless peaked faster, on day 5 versus 15. Post-booster repertoires again held most primary-vaccination clones (about 96% CD4, over 80% CD8). In FACS-sorted repertoires, abundant clonotypes from the bulk population could appear as contaminants.

V gave up 4 bases and J gave up 6 bases, with 12 bases separating them. This CDR3 contains 14 residues. Looked up from germline, CDR1 is SGHTA and CDR2 is FQGNSA. This clonotype was seen more than once but under ten times. What it recognizes is unknown. MiXCR was run by TCRdb on the 5' RACE reads, yielding one entry per CDR3 protein. The sample has around 310,000 distinct CDR3 sequences, around 3.6% seen once. The rearrangement joins TRBV7-2 to TRBJ2-2, with unresolved D. This TCR came from a man aged 18-30 years who received the YFV17D yellow fever vaccine. Sequences were derived from PBMCs, sampled on the day of the yellow fever booster vaccination. The CDR3 region is CASSYMGWSGELFF. CDR3 in DNA: TGTGCCAGCAGCTACATGGGTTGGTCCGGGGAGCTGTTTTTT. Based on the CDR3 plus reference TRBV7-2 and TRBJ2-2, the full variable domain is GAGVSQSPSNKVTEKGKDVELRCDPISGHTALYWYRQSLGQGLEFLIYFQGNSAPDKSGLPSDRFSAERTGGSVSTLTIQRTQQEDSAVYLCASSYMGWSGELFFGEGSRLTVL.